This T cell receptor (beta chain) stems from a study of T cell repertoires in cytomegalovirus infection. Study-wide context: An indication of both CMV infection and matching HLA type came from public TCR beta signatures. Findings of the study overall: In two of eight donors, the top clonotype was HLA-C-restricted CMV-specific. Cumulated frequencies of public TCR beta families served to identify carriers of CMV plus the relevant HLA.

Of note for this clonotype: No antigen is known for it.

TCRdb reprocessed the reads with MiXCR, giving one entry per CDR3 protein. Among about 250,000 distinct CDR3 sequences listed, roughly 12% were seen once. The length of the CDR3 is 13 residues. Germline CDR1 and CDR2: LNHDA and SQIVND (reference sequence). Trimming took off 6 bases at V and 8 bases at J, with 16 bases between the two ends. The V call is TRBV19, the J call TRBJ1-1, with D perhaps TRBD1 (6 bases). This sequence originates from a human donor in good health (CMV status not recorded). Some clones in this sample may be carry-over from other donors' samples. The sample taken for sequencing was PBMCs. CDR3 amino acids: CASSRTGTFEAFF. CDR3 DNA sequence: TGTGCCAGTAGCCGGACCGGGACATTCGAAGCTTTCTTT.